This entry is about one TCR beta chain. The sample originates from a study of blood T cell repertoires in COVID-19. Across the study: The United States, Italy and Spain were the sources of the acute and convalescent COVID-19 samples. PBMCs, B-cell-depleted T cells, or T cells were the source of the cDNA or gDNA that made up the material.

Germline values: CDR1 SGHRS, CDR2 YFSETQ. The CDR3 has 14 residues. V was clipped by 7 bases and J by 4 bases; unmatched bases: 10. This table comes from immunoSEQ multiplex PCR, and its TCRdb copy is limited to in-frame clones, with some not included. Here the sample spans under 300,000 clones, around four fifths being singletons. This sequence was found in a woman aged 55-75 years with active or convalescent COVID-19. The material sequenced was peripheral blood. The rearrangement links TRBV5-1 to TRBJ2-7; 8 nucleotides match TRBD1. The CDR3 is CASGPGQGAYEQYF. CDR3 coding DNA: TGCGCCAGCGGCCCTGGGCAGGGGGCTTACGAGCAGTACTTC.